This TCR beta chain was recovered during a study of early T cells in non-severe SARS-CoV-2 infection. MiXCR, applied by TCRdb to the 5' RACE reads, yields one record per CDR3 protein. The sample carries about 58,000 distinct CDR3 sequences, 7.7% recorded once. This clonotype was detected a few times. Germline CDR1 and CDR2: WNHNN and SYGVQD (reference sequence). V gave up 0 bases and J gave up 11 bases; unmatched junction bases: 14. The CDR3 loop spans 16 amino acids. The clonotype comes from an adult who was a healthcare worker with PCR-confirmed SARS-CoV-2 infection or an uninfected control (not recorded which). The sequencing input was whole blood. The rearrangement uses TRBV10-1 and TRBJ1-1, with TRBD1 matching over 8 bases. The CDR3 region is CASSESRVAGGIEAFF. CDR3 coding DNA: TGCGCCAGCAGTGAGTCGAGGGTAGCAGGGGGCATTGAGGCTTTCTTT.